These T cell receptor beta chains were read from a single sample in a study of beta chain features in type 1 diabetes. The method was immunoSEQ multiplex PCR; TCRdb's version includes in-frame clones alone and lacks a portion of them. The table records around 320,000 clones, around 15% of them present only once. Sequences were obtained from central memory CD4+ T cells from blood. Every receptor here comes from a man in his thirties or forties in good health. Both conserved end residues are part of each CDR3. A D gene is named only where the DNA matches it firmly. Expanded clones get a size class; other rows say once, few or many, or leave the size out.

few | TRBD1 | TRBJ2-1 | TRBV10-3 | TGTGCCATCAGTGTTGGACAGGGTGGGAGCAATGAGCAGTTCTTC | CAISVGQGGSNEQFF
NA | TRBD1 | TRBJ2-2 | TRBV2 | TGTGCCAGCACCCTGACAGGGGGGAACACCGGGGAGCTGTTTTTT | CASTLTGGNTGELFF
NA | NA | TRBJ2-5 | TRBV7-2 | TGTGCCAGCAGCCATGACAGATATCAAGAGACCCAGTACTTC | CASSHDRYQETQYF
many | TRBD2 | TRBJ2-4 | TRBV7-2 | TGTGCCAGCAGCGAGGGAGGGGACTATTCTTCCTGGTACTTC | CASSEGGDYSSWYF
NA | NA | TRBJ1-1 | TRBV6-6 | TGTGCCAGCAGTTCCCGCGCGTCGGGGATGAACACTGAAGCTTTCTTT | CASSSRASGMNTEAFF
NA | TRBD2 | TRBJ2-1 | TRBV7-3 | TGTGCCAGCAGCTTGGGACTAGCCTCCTACAATGAGCAGTTCTTC | CASSLGLASYNEQFF
NA | NA | TRBJ1-2 | TRBV18 | TGTGCCAGCTCACCAACCGACCGAGGCTATGGCTACACCTTC | CASSPTDRGYGYTF
few | TRBD1 | TRBJ2-5 | TRBV19 | TGTGCCAGTAGAAAAACAGGGGGCGGGGAGACCCAGTACTTC | CASRKTGGGETQYF
few | NA | TRBJ2-3 | TRBV6-4 | TGTGCCAGCAGTGACTCTCCGGGGGTTCGCACAGATACGCAGTATTTT | CASSDSPGVRTDTQYF
few | NA | TRBJ1-5 | TRBV4-3 | TGCGCCAGCAGCCAAGATCCACAGGGAGGTAGCAATCAGCCCCAGCATTTT | CASSQDPQGGSNQPQHF
NA | NA | TRBJ1-6 | TRBV6-5 | TGTGCCAGCAGTTATTTATCCGCCCGGAGGAATTCACCCCTCCACTTT | CASSYLSARRNSPLHF
few | NA | TRBJ2-4 | TRBV4-3 | TGCGCCAGCAGCCAAGTCAGGCTGAACATTCAGTACTTC | CASSQVRLNIQYF
few | TRBD1 | TRBJ2-1 | TRBV6-5 | TGTGCCAGCAGTTCGTTACAGGGGGGAATTTATGAGCAGTTCTTC | CASSSLQGGIYEQFF
NA | NA | TRBJ2-2 | TRBV5-1 | TGCGCCAGCAGCTTGTTCTACACCGGGGAGCTGTTTTTT | CASSLFYTGELFF
NA | TRBD2 | TRBJ2-1 | TRBV7-2 | TGTGCCAGCAGCTTAACCAGACTAGCGGGAGGATACAATGAGCAGTTCTTC | CASSLTRLAGGYNEQFF